The entry that follows covers one T cell receptor beta chain sequence. No antigen is known for it. Sequencing used immunoSEQ multiplex PCR; TCRdb keeps in-frame clones, though not all of them. The data contain 9,000 or so clones, around 76% of them singletons. Germline V gene lookup returns CDR1 LNHDA and CDR2 SQIVND (reference sequence). The CDR3 is 16 residues long. V dropped 4 bases and J dropped 5 bases, with 20 bases sitting between them. Culture lasted over 9 days before CD4+ T cell isolation. The cohort was immunized with two doses of either the BNT162b2 or mRNA-1273 vaccine. This entry comes from a study of vaccination effects on CD4 cells after COVID-19.

J is TRBJ2-5 and V is TRBV19; D perhaps matches TRBD2 (6 bases). The starting material was CD4+ T cells from PBMCs cultured without peptide, obtained after COVID-19 vaccination. This clonotype originated in a human donor who received a COVID-19 vaccine. CDR3 nucleotides: TGTGCCAGTAGTAAGGGAGACCTAGCGAGCAGGGAGACCCAGTACTTC. Protein sequence: CASSKGDLASRETQYF.